This T cell receptor (beta chain) derives from a study of blood T cell repertoires in COVID-19. Study in general: The samples span acute and convalescent COVID-19 from the United States, Italy and Spain. T cells, B-cell-depleted T cells, or PBMCs supplied cDNA or gDNA.

TCRdb keeps only in-frame clones here, not all; method: immunoSEQ multiplex PCR. The sample shows over 250,000 clones, about 87% of them seen only once. Enrolled through a virtual design, the participants were between roughly 18 and 95 years of age and came from about two dozen US areas. This CDR3 contains 17 residues. Trimming removed 6 bases from V and 0 bases from J, with 16 bases in between. Germline V CDR1 and CDR2: SGHNT, YYREEE (reference sequence). Sequenced input: PBMCs or T cells enriched from blood (not recorded which). The receptor was derived from a young woman who had recovered from COVID-19. The J gene is TRBJ1-6, the V gene TRBV5-4; possibly TRBD1 for D (6 bases). The CDR3 region is CASTLRGASSYNSPLHF. In nucleotides, the CDR3 is TGTGCCAGCACACTTCGGGGGGCGAGCTCCTATAATTCACCCCTCCACTTT.